The 13 T cell receptor beta chains listed next were all sequenced from one sample in a study of blood T cell repertoires in COVID-19. Produced via immunoSEQ multiplex PCR; TCRdb's table is partial and in-frame only. The table has about 120,000 clones, roughly nine tenths seen once. What was sequenced was peripheral blood. These receptors all come from a woman in her 70s with COVID-19, enrolled during active disease.

J is TRBJ1-1 and V is TRBV6-5; D is perhaps TRBD1 (5 bases). The CDR3 runs 15 residues. The V end was cut by 2 bases, the J end by 3 bases, with 13 bases between. Germline CDR1 and CDR2: MNHEY and SVGAGI. The CDR3 nucleotides are TGTGCCAGCAGTTACGGGAGGGGTTTTGACACTGAAGCTTTCTTT. Amino acids: CASSYGRGFDTEAFF.

The rearrangement uses TRBV10-3 and TRBJ2-7; D is unresolved. The ends were cut back, 0 bases at V and 7 bases at J, with 10 bases in the middle. Germline V gene data show CDR1 as ENHRY and CDR2 as SYGVKD. The CDR3 has 13 residues. The CDR3 DNA is TGTGCCATCAGTGAGTCGACCCCGGGTGAGCAGTACTTC. Translation: CAISESTPGEQYF.

The V and J genes are TRBV5-1 and TRBJ2-6; 9 nucleotides line up with TRBD1. The CDR3 has 16 amino acids. V gave up 8 bases and J gave up 2 bases; unmatched junction bases: 8. Germline V lookup: CDR1 SGHRS, CDR2 YFSETQ. CDR3 in DNA: TGCGCCAGTTCTGGACAGGGGTCGGCTGGGGCCAACGTCCTGACTTTC. Translation gives CASSGQGSAGANVLTF.

The genes are TRBV7-9 and TRBJ1-1, with 10 bases that match TRBD1. With 1 base clipped from V and 0 bases from J, the junction kept 8 bases outside the gene matches. Germline CDR1 is SEHNR and CDR2 is FQNEAQ (reference sequence). This CDR3 comprises 18 residues. CDR3 nucleotides: TGTGCCAGCAGCTTAGGGCCGGGACAGGGGAGCATGAACACTGAAGCTTTCTTT. It codes for CASSLGPGQGSMNTEAFF.

This sequence joins TRBV6-5 and TRBJ1-1, with a weak D call TRBD1 (5 bases). The CDR3 extends over 13 amino acids. V was trimmed by 7 bases and J by 5 bases, leaving 14 bases between them. Per the germline V gene, CDR1 is MNHEY and CDR2 is SVGAGI. The CDR3 DNA reads TGTGCCAGCACCATCGCTAGGGGAACTGAAGCTTTCTTT. This encodes CASTIARGTEAFF.

The J gene is TRBJ2-5, the V gene TRBV5-1; D may be TRBD2 (6 bases). The CDR3 loop spans 15 amino acids. V was trimmed by 0 bases and J by 1 base, leaving 10 bases between them. From germline, CDR1 is SGHRS and CDR2 YFSETQ. The CDR3 sequence is CASSLGTGGQETQYF. CDR3 DNA sequence: TGCGCCAGCAGCTTGGGGACCGGGGGCCAAGAGACCCAGTACTTC.

This chain links TRBV6-5 with TRBJ2-1, with no clear D. Germline CDR1 is MNHEY and CDR2 is SVGAGI. The CDR3 loop spans 12 amino acids. The V end was cut by 8 bases, the J end by 7 bases, with 12 bases between. The CDR3 DNA reads TGTGCCAGCCGCGGAGAAATAAATGAGCAGTTCTTC. Translation gives CASRGEINEQFF.

The chain couples TRBV9 to TRBJ1-5; D perhaps matches TRBD1 (6 bases). V was clipped by 0 bases and J by 6 bases, with 13 bases between them. This CDR3 is 15 amino acids long. CDR1 and CDR2 from the germline V gene are SGDLS and YYNGEE. CDR3 DNA sequence: TGTGCCAGCAGCGTAGAAGGGGGAGAAAGTCAGCCCCAGCATTTT. Protein sequence: CASSVEGGESQPQHF.

This chain uses TRBV5-6 with TRBJ2-3, with TRBD2 as a possible D gene (5 bases). CDR1 and CDR2 from the germline V gene are SGHDT and YYEEEE. Trimming left V 4 bases short and J 8 bases short, with 29 bases between. This CDR3 comprises 18 residues. For the CDR3, the DNA is TGTGCCAGCAGCCCCGGCGTTGGGTTCAGAGACTATTCGGGTACGCAGTATTTT. This encodes CASSPGVGFRDYSGTQYF.

V gene TRBV3-1 (or the pseudogene TRBV3-2) combines with J gene TRBJ1-1; no firm D call. V lost 0 bases and J 4 bases, leaving 18 bases between the germline ends. CDR1 and CDR2 from the germline V gene are LGHDT and YNNKEL (reference sequence). The CDR3 length is 17 residues. The CDR3 loop is CASSQDPQRRLVTEAFF. The CDR3 DNA follows: TGTGCCAGCAGCCAAGATCCCCAGCGGAGACTGGTCACTGAAGCTTTCTTT.

This clone appeared once. The chain couples TRBV5-1 to TRBJ2-1; 7 positions agree with TRBD2. The junction had 6 bases not matched to a gene; V was cut back by 0 bases and J by 0 bases. Looked up from germline, CDR1 is SGHRS and CDR2 is YFSETQ. The CDR3 has 17 amino acids. In nucleotides, the CDR3 is TGCGCCAGCAGCTTGGATTTAGCGGGCCCCTCCTACAATGAGCAGTTCTTC. It yields the protein CASSLDLAGPSYNEQFF. The variable domain in full, with the rest retrieved from reference TRBV5-1 and TRBJ2-1, is KAGVTQTPRYLIKTRGQQVTLSCSPISGHRSVSWYQQTPGQGLQFLFEYFSETQRNKGNFPGRFSGRQFSNSRSEMNVSTLELGDSALYLCASSLDLAGPSYNEQFFGPGTRLTVL.

The chain couples TRBV11-3 to TRBJ2-5; D not certain. The CDR3 loop spans 14 amino acids. The germline V gene has CDR1 SGHNT and CDR2 YENEEA. The V end lost 1 base, the J end lost 2 bases, and 8 bases lay between the germline ends. The CDR3 sequence is CASSLGGRQETQYF. DNA for the CDR3: TGTGCCAGCAGCTTAGGTGGCAGGCAAGAGACCCAGTACTTC.

This sequence joins TRBV27 and TRBJ1-5; D possibly corresponds to TRBD1 (5 bases). Germline V gives CDR1 MNHEY, CDR2 SMNVEV (reference sequence). There are 15 residues in the CDR3. V was shortened by 6 bases and J by 0 bases, with 12 bases between the two germline ends. DNA of the CDR3: TGTGCCAGCAGCCGAAGACAGAATAGCAATCAGCCCCAGCATTTT. It translates to CASSRRQNSNQPQHF.